A selection of T cell receptor beta chains follows, all from one sample in a study of T cells after yellow fever vaccination. MiXCR was run by TCRdb on the 5' RACE reads, yielding one entry per CDR3 protein. This sample has about 340,000 distinct CDR3 sequences, with around 13% found just once. The starting material was CD4+ T cells sorted from PBMCs, obtained 15 days after the yellow fever booster vaccination. Receptors originate from a man aged 18 to 30 who received the YFV17D yellow fever vaccine. Both conserved end residues are part of each CDR3. The order of the fields is CDR3 protein, CDR3 DNA, J gene, clone size, V gene, D gene. The D gene is left open where the match is weak. Clone size, where shown, is once, few, many, or a class for clones that have expanded.

CSAGQGNGYTF,TGCAGCGCGGGACAGGGGAATGGCTACACCTTC,TRBJ1-2,NA,TRBV29-1,TRBD1
CASREQGGSPLHF,TGTGCCAGCAGGGAACAGGGTGGAAGTCCCCTCCACTTT,TRBJ1-6,NA,TRBV6-2/TRBV6-3,NA
CSARAETLKRGGYTF,TGCAGTGCTAGAGCGGAGACGCTAAAGCGCGGTGGCTACACCTTC,TRBJ1-2,NA,TRBV20-1,NA
CASSQKPPGPISTNEKLFF,TGCGCCAGCAGCCAAAAACCACCGGGTCCAATCTCAACTAATGAAAAACTGTTTTTT,TRBJ1-4,NA,TRBV4-1,NA
CASSRLTGFLGEKLFF,TGTGCCAGCAGCCGCCTTACAGGCTTCCTGGGGGAAAAACTGTTTTTT,TRBJ1-4,few,TRBV3-1,NA
CASRDSYSPLHF,TGTGCCAGCCGGGACAGTTATTCACCCCTCCACTTT,TRBJ1-6,few,TRBV27,TRBD1
CASSFGEPGYTGELFF,TGCGCCAGCAGCTTCGGGGAACCAGGGTACACCGGGGAGCTGTTTTTT,TRBJ2-2,NA,TRBV5-1,NA
CASSETGTSGADTQYF,TGTGCCAGCAGTGAAACCGGGACTAGCGGGGCTGATACGCAGTATTTT,TRBJ2-3,few,TRBV6-2/TRBV6-3,TRBD2
CASNLQGANNEQFF,TGTGCCAGCAACCTACAGGGGGCGAACAATGAGCAGTTCTTC,TRBJ2-1,few,TRBV12-3/TRBV12-4,TRBD1
CASSLSQTGEAFF,TGTGCCAGCAGCTTGTCCCAGACAGGTGAAGCTTTCTTT,TRBJ1-1,few,TRBV7-9,NA
CATSGRAGGDTGELFF,TGTGCCACCAGTGGAAGGGCAGGGGGCGACACCGGGGAGCTGTTTTTT,TRBJ2-2,NA,TRBV24-1,TRBD1
CASSITDTGELFF,TGTGCCAGTAGTATCACCGACACCGGGGAGCTGTTTTTT,TRBJ2-2,few,TRBV19,NA
CSARPFASSYNEQFF,TGCAGTGCTAGGCCGTTTGCGAGCTCCTACAATGAGCAGTTCTTC,TRBJ2-1,few,TRBV20-1,NA
CASSRGTSGNRDEQFF,TGTGCCAGCAGCCGCGGGACTAGCGGGAATCGCGATGAGCAGTTCTTC,TRBJ2-1,NA,TRBV5-4,TRBD2
CASNRGSPGTEAFF,TGCGCCAGCAACAGGGGCTCCCCAGGCACTGAAGCTTTCTTT,TRBJ1-1,NA,TRBV5-1,TRBD1
CASSPRGETQYF,TGTGCCAGCAGCCCCCGGGGGGAGACCCAGTACTTC,TRBJ2-5,many,TRBV18,NA
CASSQGGQVNGQPQHF,TGTGCCAGCAGCCAAGGGGGACAGGTAAACGGTCAGCCCCAGCATTTT,TRBJ1-5,many,TRBV4-2,TRBD1
CASSYQGAYGYTF,TGCGCCAGCAGCTATCAGGGGGCCTATGGCTACACCTTC,TRBJ1-2,NA,TRBV5-1,TRBD1
CASSNRLAGGQDTQYF,TGTGCCAGCAGCAACCGACTAGCGGGGGGGCAAGATACGCAGTATTTT,TRBJ2-3,few,TRBV5-4,TRBD2
CASSQDLGDLDEKLFF,TGTGCCAGCAGCCAAGATTTGGGGGACCTTGACGAAAAACTGTTTTTT,TRBJ1-4,NA,TRBV3-1,NA
CAIAGRTGGEVSGYTF,TGTGCCATCGCTGGGAGGACAGGGGGCGAGGTCTCTGGCTACACCTTC,TRBJ1-2,NA,TRBV10-3,TRBD1
CAISESQGPGNSPLHF,TGTGCCATCAGTGAGTCTCAGGGGCCGGGTAATTCACCCCTCCACTTT,TRBJ1-6,NA,TRBV10-3,NA
CASSLKLGLGVNSPLHF,TGTGCCAGCAGCCTCAAACTGGGTCTTGGCGTAAATTCACCCCTCCACTTT,TRBJ1-6,few,TRBV7-2,NA
CASSPPVLGKRTAEHGYTF,TGTGCCAGCAGCCCCCCGGTGCTGGGAAAGCGGACGGCCGAACATGGCTACACCTTC,TRBJ1-2,NA,TRBV9,NA
CASSLGQGINQPQHF,TGTGCCAGCAGCTTGGGACAGGGAATCAATCAGCCCCAGCATTTT,TRBJ1-5,NA,TRBV5-4,TRBD1
CASSRWSATNEKLFF,TGTGCCAGCAGCAGGTGGAGTGCAACTAATGAAAAACTGTTTTTT,TRBJ1-4,few,TRBV6-1,NA
CATSDWTGGIDTQYF,TGTGCCACCAGTGATTGGACAGGGGGTATAGATACGCAGTATTTT,TRBJ2-3,few,TRBV24-1,TRBD1
CSASPVAPGQPQHF,TGCAGTGCTAGCCCCGTGGCCCCGGGACAGCCCCAGCATTTT,TRBJ1-5,NA,TRBV20-1,NA
CASSPYDSGQAYEQYF,TGTGCCAGCTCACCATACGACTCGGGACAGGCCTACGAGCAGTACTTC,TRBJ2-7,few,TRBV18,TRBD1
CASTRVLSGNTIYF,TGTGCCAGCACCAGGGTTCTCTCTGGAAACACCATATATTTT,TRBJ1-3,few,TRBV5-6,NA
CAREAGTEQYF,TGTGCCAGAGAGGCAGGGACCGAGCAGTACTTC,TRBJ2-7,few,TRBV10-3,NA
CASSLGTGATNEKLFF,TGCGCCAGCAGCTTGGGAACAGGGGCGACTAATGAAAAACTGTTTTTT,TRBJ1-4,many,TRBV5-1,TRBD1
CASSSSAMNTEAFF,TGTGCCAGCAGCTCTAGTGCAATGAACACTGAAGCTTTCTTT,TRBJ1-1,few,TRBV7-3,NA
CASSPRGGSYGYTF,TGTGCCAGTAGTCCCCGTGGAGGATCCTATGGCTACACCTTC,TRBJ1-2,few,TRBV19,NA
CASSLWGQGTLGNSPLHF,TGTGCCAGCAGTTTATGGGGACAGGGTACCTTGGGGAATTCACCCCTCCACTTT,TRBJ1-6,few,TRBV28,TRBD1
CASSPFPGGETEAFF,TGTGCCAGCTCACCGTTCCCGGGGGGGGAAACTGAAGCTTTCTTT,TRBJ1-1,NA,TRBV18,NA
CATSRDWEFGEGNEKLFF,TGTGCCACCAGCAGAGATTGGGAGTTCGGTGAGGGGAATGAAAAACTGTTTTTT,TRBJ1-4,few,TRBV15,NA
CASNPQGNQETQYF,TGTGCCAGCAACCCCCAGGGTAACCAAGAGACCCAGTACTTC,TRBJ2-5,few,TRBV7-2,NA
CASSWQAQPQHF,TGTGCCAGCAGCTGGCAGGCTCAGCCCCAGCATTTT,TRBJ1-5,few,TRBV7-9,NA
CASSPGLGGSNEQFF,TGTGCCAGCAGCCCGGGGTTAGGAGGTAGCAATGAGCAGTTCTTC,TRBJ2-1,NA,TRBV7-3,NA
CSTKKGDYTDTQYF,TGCAGCACTAAAAAGGGGGACTACACAGATACGCAGTATTTT,TRBJ2-3,few,TRBV20-1,NA
CASTGTSGEKLFF,TGTGCCAGCACCGGGACCTCGGGTGAAAAACTGTTTTTT,TRBJ1-4,few,TRBV4-2,NA
CASSLRGLAGDPTDTQYF,TGTGCCAGCAGCTTGCGCGGATTGGCGGGGGACCCCACAGATACGCAGTATTTT,TRBJ2-3,few,TRBV7-9,TRBD2
CASSYWGGDTQYF,TGTGCCAGCAGCTATTGGGGAGGGGATACGCAGTATTTT,TRBJ2-3,NA,TRBV11-2,TRBD2
CASSYLGGVTDTQYF,TGTGCCAGCAGTTATTTAGGCGGGGTCACAGATACGCAGTATTTT,TRBJ2-3,few,TRBV6-5,NA
CASSLRALSTDTQYF,TGTGCCAGCAGCTTAAGGGCGCTAAGCACAGATACGCAGTATTTT,TRBJ2-3,NA,TRBV7-9,NA
CASSGFDSGAGQPQHF,TGCGCCAGCAGTGGGTTCGATAGTGGGGCGGGTCAGCCCCAGCATTTT,TRBJ1-5,NA,TRBV10-2,NA
CASSHYGRRDGYTF,TGCGCCAGCAGCCACTATGGCAGGCGTGATGGCTACACCTTC,TRBJ1-2,NA,TRBV4-1,NA
CALGGAGAGYTQYF,TGTGCCCTCGGAGGAGCGGGGGCGGGATATACGCAGTATTTT,TRBJ2-3,few,TRBV12-3/TRBV12-4,TRBD2
CSARGGTTYEQYF,TGCAGTGCTAGAGGGGGGACAACCTACGAGCAGTACTTC,TRBJ2-7,NA,TRBV20-1,NA
CASSPKIGALNTEAFF,TGTGCCAGCAGCCCGAAGATCGGGGCCCTGAACACTGAAGCTTTCTTT,TRBJ1-1,few,TRBV5-5,NA
CASSQDQGASGNTIYF,TGCGCCAGCAGCCAAGACCAGGGGGCCTCCGGAAACACCATATATTTT,TRBJ1-3,few,TRBV4-1,TRBD1
CSAKVMGETQYF,TGCAGTGCTAAGGTCATGGGTGAGACCCAGTACTTC,TRBJ2-5,few,TRBV20-1,NA
CASSLLGPLGISPLHF,TGCGCCAGCAGCTTGCTCGGGCCCCTCGGAATTTCACCCCTCCACTTT,TRBJ1-6,NA,TRBV5-1,NA
CASRPGSRETQYF,TGTGCCAGCAGGCCGGGTAGTAGGGAGACCCAGTACTTC,TRBJ2-5,few,TRBV28,NA
CASSLQGGGLSYNEQFF,TGCGCCAGCAGCTTGCAGGGAGGGGGGTTGTCCTACAATGAGCAGTTCTTC,TRBJ2-1,NA,TRBV5-1,NA
CASSTGQGGNNEQFF,TGCGCCAGCAGCACCGGACAGGGGGGCAACAATGAGCAGTTCTTC,TRBJ2-1,few,TRBV5-1,TRBD1